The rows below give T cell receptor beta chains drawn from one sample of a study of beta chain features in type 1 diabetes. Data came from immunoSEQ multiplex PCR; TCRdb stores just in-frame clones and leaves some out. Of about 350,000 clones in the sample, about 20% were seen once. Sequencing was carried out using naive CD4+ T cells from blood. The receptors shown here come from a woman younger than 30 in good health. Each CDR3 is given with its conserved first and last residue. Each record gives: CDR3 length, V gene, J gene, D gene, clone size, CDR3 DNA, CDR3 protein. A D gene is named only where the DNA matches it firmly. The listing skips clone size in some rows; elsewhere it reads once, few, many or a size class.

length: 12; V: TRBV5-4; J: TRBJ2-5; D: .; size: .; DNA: TGTGCCAGCGGTCAGGGGCAAGAGACCCAGTACTTC; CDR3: CASGQGQETQYF
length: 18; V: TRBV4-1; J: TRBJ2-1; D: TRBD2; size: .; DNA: TGCGCCAGCAGCCCGGGACTAGCGGGGGGGAGCTCCTACAATGAGCAGTTCTTC; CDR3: CASSPGLAGGSSYNEQFF
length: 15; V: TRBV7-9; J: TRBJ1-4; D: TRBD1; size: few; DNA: TGTGCCAGCACCCACGACAGGGGGAGGATCGAAAAACTGTTTTTT; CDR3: CASTHDRGRIEKLFF
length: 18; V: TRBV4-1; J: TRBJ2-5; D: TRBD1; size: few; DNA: TGCGCCAGCAGCCAAGCAAGCTCTCGGACAGGGGGCTTGGAGACCCAGTACTTC; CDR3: CASSQASSRTGGLETQYF
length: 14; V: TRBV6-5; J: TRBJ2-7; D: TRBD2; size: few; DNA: TGTGCCAGCAGTTACGGGCTGCGGCGGGAGGAGCAGTACTTC; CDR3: CASSYGLRREEQYF
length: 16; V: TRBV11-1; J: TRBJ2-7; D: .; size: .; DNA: TGTGCCAGCAGCTCCCCGAGGGCAGGGGTCAGCTACGAGCAGTACTTC; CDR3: CASSSPRAGVSYEQYF
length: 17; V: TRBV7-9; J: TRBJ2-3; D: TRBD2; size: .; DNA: TGTGCCAGCACCGGCAGCGGGACCGCAACTGGCACAGATACGCAGTATTTT; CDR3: CASTGSGTATGTDTQYF
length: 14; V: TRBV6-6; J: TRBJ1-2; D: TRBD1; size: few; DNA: TGTGCCAGCAGTTCACAACAGGGGGTCTATGGCTACACCTTC; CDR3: CASSSQQGVYGYTF
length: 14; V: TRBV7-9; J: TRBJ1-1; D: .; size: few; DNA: TGTGCCAGCAGCCGCGCACAGATGAACACTGAAGCTTTCTTT; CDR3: CASSRAQMNTEAFF
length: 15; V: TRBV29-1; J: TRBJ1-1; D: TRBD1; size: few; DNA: TGCAGCGTTGAAGATCGAGGGGGCGAGGGCACTGAAGCTTTCTTT; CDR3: CSVEDRGGEGTEAFF
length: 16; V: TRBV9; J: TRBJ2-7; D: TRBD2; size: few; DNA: TGTGCCAGCAGCGTGGAAGGGAGGGCTGAGTATTACGAGCAGTACTTC; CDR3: CASSVEGRAEYYEQYF
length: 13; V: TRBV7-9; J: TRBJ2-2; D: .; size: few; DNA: TGTGCCAGCAGCCTTGGGGGGACCGGGGAGCTGTTTTTT; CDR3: CASSLGGTGELFF
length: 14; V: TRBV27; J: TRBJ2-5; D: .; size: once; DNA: TGTGCCAGCAGTTTCCGACTAGGAGCGGAGACCCAGTACTTC; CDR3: CASSFRLGAETQYF
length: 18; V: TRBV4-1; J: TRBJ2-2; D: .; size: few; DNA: TGCGCCAGCAGCCAAAGGGGCTTGGCTAGCGAGAACACCGGGGAGCTGTTTTTT; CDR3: CASSQRGLASENTGELFF
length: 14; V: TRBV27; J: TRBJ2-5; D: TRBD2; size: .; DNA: TGTGCCAGCAGTTTATGGGGGGGTGGAGAGACCCAGTACTTC; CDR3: CASSLWGGGETQYF
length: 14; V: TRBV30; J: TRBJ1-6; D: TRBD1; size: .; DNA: TGTGCCTGGAGTGTCCGGGACAGGGCTTCACCCCTCCACTTT; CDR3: CAWSVRDRASPLHF
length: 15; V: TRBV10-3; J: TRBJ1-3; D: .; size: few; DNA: TGTGCCATCAGTCTTCCCGGACAGTTTGGAAACACCATATATTTT; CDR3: CAISLPGQFGNTIYF
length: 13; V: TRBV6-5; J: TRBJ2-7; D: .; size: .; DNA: TGTGCCAGCAGCCGGGACACCGAGTCGGAGCAGTACTTC; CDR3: CASSRDTESEQYF
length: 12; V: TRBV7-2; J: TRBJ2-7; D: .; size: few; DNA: TGTGCCAGCAGGGACCCCGGGGGCGAGCAGTACTTC; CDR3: CASRDPGGEQYF
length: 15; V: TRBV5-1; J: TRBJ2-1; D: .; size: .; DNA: TGCGCCAGCAGCCCACTGGCAGGGCCCTACAATGAGCAGTTCTTC; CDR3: CASSPLAGPYNEQFF
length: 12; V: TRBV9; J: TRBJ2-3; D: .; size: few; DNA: TGTGCCAGCAGCGTAGAGCAAGATACGCAGTATTTT; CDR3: CASSVEQDTQYF
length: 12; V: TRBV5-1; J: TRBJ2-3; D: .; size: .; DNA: TGCGCCAGCAGCTTCTCGGCAGATACGCAGTATTTT; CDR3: CASSFSADTQYF
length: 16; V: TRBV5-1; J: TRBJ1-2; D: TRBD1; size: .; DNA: TGCGCCAGCAGCACCGGGACAGGGGGTCGCGACTATGGCTACACCTTC; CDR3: CASSTGTGGRDYGYTF
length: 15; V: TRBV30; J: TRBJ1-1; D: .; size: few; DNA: TGTGCCTGGAGTTTAAAGGGGACCGGGAGGGCTGAAGCTTTCTTT; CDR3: CAWSLKGTGRAEAFF
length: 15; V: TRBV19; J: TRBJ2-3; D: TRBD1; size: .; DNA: TGTGCCAGTACCCCGAGGGACAGGGGGACAGATACGCAGTATTTT; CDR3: CASTPRDRGTDTQYF
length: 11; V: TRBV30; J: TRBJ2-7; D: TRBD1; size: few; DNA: TGTGCCTGGAGGGGGACAGGACAGCAGTACTTC; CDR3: CAWRGTGQQYF
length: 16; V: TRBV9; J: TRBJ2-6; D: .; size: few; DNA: TGTGCCAGCAGCGTTGTGGGCCCCTCTGGGGCCAACGTCCTGACTTTC; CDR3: CASSVVGPSGANVLTF
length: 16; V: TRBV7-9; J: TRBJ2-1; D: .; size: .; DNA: TGTGCCAGCAGCCGCATGGGTGAGGGAGCATACAATGAGCAGTTCTTC; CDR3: CASSRMGEGAYNEQFF
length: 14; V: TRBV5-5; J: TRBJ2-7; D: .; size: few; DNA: TGTGCCAGCAGCTTGGTGCAGGGATCCTACGAGCAGTACTTC; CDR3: CASSLVQGSYEQYF
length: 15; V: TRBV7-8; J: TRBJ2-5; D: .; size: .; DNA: TGTGCCAGCAGCTCCGCGACAGGGAGGCAAGAGACCCAGTACTTC; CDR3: CASSSATGRQETQYF
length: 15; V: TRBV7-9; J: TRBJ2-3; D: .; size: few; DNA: TGTGCCAGCAGCTGGTTATCAGGGGTGACAGATACGCAGTATTTT; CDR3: CASSWLSGVTDTQYF
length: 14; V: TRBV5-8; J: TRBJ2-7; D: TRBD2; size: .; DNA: TGTGCCAGCAGAAGAGCGGGAGACTCCTACGAGCAGTACTTC; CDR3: CASRRAGDSYEQYF
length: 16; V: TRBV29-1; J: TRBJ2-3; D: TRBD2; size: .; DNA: TGCAGCGCAGGGACTAGCGGGGGACCTAGAACAGATACGCAGTATTTT; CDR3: CSAGTSGGPRTDTQYF
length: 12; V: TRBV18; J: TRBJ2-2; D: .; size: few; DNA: TGTGCCAGCTCACCTATTGCCGGGGAGCTGTTTTTT; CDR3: CASSPIAGELFF
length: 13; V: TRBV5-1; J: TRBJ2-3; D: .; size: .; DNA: TGCGCCACCCGCCAGGGCTTCACAGATACGCAGTATTTT; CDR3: CATRQGFTDTQYF
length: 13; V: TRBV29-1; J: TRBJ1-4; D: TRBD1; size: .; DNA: TGCAGCGCCTCCGACAGGGTGAATGAAAAACTGTTTTTT; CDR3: CSASDRVNEKLFF
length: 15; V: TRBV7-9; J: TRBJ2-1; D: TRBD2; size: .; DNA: TGTGCCAGTAGGGAGAACCGAGCTAGCGGCAATGAGCAGTTCTTC; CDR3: CASRENRASGNEQFF
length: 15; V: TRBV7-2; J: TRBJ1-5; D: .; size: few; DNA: TGTGCCAGCAGCTTACAGGGGAATAGCAATCAGCCCCAGCATTTT; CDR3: CASSLQGNSNQPQHF
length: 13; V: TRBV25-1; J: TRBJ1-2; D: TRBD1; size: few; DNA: TGTGCCAGCAGTCGGCAGGGGGTAAGGGGCTACACCTTC; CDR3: CASSRQGVRGYTF
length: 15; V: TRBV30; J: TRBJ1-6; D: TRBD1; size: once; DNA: TGTGCCTGGAACTCTTTCAGGGACAGAAATTCACCCCTCCACTTT; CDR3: CAWNSFRDRNSPLHF
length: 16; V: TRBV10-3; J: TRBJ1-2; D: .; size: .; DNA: TGTGCCATCAGTGAGTCGAACCTACCACGGAGATATGGCTACACCTTC; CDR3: CAISESNLPRRYGYTF
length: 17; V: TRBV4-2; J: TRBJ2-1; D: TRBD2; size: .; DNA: TGTGCCAGCAGCCAGCGCAGTCTAGCGGGCGGATACAATGAGCAGTTCTTC; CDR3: CASSQRSLAGGYNEQFF
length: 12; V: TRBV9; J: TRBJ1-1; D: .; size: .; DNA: TGTGCCAGCAAGGGGGACAACACTGAAGCTTTCTTT; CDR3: CASKGDNTEAFF
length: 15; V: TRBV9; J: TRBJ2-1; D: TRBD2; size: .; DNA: TGTGCCAGCAGCGTAGGGGGACTAGCGGAACCAGAGCAGTTCTTC; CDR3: CASSVGGLAEPEQFF
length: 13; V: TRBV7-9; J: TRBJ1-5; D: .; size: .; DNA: TGTGCCAGCAGCCCGGGCAGGGATCAGCCCCAGCATTTT; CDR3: CASSPGRDQPQHF
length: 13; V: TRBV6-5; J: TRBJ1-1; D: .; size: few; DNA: TGTGCCACCCGGCGGGGGTCGGGCACTGAAGCTTTCTTT; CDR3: CATRRGSGTEAFF
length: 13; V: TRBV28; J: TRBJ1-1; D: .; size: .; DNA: TGTGCCAGCAGCCAGGCGGGGGACACTGAAGCTTTCTTT; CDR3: CASSQAGDTEAFF
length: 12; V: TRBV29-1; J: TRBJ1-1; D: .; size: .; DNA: TGCAGCGTTAAGGGAGGGAGCACTGAAGCTTTCTTT; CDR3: CSVKGGSTEAFF
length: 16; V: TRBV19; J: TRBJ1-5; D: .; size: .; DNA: TGTGCCAGTAGTATAATGGAGGGTCTAGTCAATCAGCCCCAGCATTTT; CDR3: CASSIMEGLVNQPQHF
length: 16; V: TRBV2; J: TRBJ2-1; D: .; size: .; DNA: TGTGCCAGCAGTGAAGGTCGAGGGCTGGCCTACAATGAGCAGTTCTTC; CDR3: CASSEGRGLAYNEQFF
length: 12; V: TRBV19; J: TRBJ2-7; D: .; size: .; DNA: TGTGCCAGTAGTAACGGGGGCTACGAGCAGTACTTC; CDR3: CASSNGGYEQYF
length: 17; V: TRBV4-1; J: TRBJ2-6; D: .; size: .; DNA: TGCGCCAGCAGCCTCCAGGGATTCGGCTCTGGGGCCAACGTCCTGACTTTC; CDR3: CASSLQGFGSGANVLTF
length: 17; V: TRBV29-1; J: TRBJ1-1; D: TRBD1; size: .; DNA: TGCAGCGTCCCCGGGGCCGGGACAGGGTTGAAGAACACTGAAGCTTTCTTT; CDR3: CSVPGAGTGLKNTEAFF
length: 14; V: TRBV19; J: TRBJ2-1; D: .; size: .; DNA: TGTGCCAGTAGTTCCGGTTTTCGTGTTTACGAGCAGTTCTTC; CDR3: CASSSGFRVYEQFF
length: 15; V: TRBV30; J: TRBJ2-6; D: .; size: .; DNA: TGTGCCTGGAGTCCGCCCGGCTCTGGGGCCAACGTCCTGACTTTC; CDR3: CAWSPPGSGANVLTF
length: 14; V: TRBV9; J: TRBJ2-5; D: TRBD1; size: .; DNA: TGTGCCAGCAGCTCCGGGACAGGGGGTCAGACCCAGTACTTC; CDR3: CASSSGTGGQTQYF
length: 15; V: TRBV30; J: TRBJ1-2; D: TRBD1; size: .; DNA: TGTGCCTGGAGTTCTCGGGACAGGGAAAACTATGGCTACACCTTC; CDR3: CAWSSRDRENYGYTF